The clone carrying this TCR beta chain has only a few counts. Its specificity is unknown. The diagnoses drew upon clinical symptoms, serum thyroxine and TRAb, thyroid ultrasound and orbital computed tomography. Researchers took RNA transcripts and amplified the TCR beta CDR3 regions from them. Primed by the HTBI set, a first-round RT-PCR was run on the TCR CDR3. From the multiplex PCR reads, TCRdb called clonotypes with MiXCR, one entry per CDR3 protein. In the table there are some 490,000 distinct CDR3 sequences, roughly 16% of which are singletons. The data originate from a study of T cells in Graves' hyperthyroidism and ophthalmopathy. Overall study: Peripheral blood was collected at initial diagnosis, before any treatment. Study-wide results and caveats: From stable hyperthyroidism, ophthalmopathy was set apart by a 13 V-J model.

CDR1 and CDR2 from the germline V gene are MDHEN and SYDVKM. V lost 0 bases to trimming and J lost 0 bases, with 6 bases between them. The CDR3 runs to 15 residues. The sequence derives from a woman aged 30 to 39 with Graves' ophthalmopathy. The chain recombines TRBV28 with TRBJ2-1; D may match TRBD1 or TRBD2 (5 bases each). The sequenced sample was blood. CDR3 in DNA: TGTGCCAGCAGTTTATGGAGGGGCTCCTACAATGAGCAGTTCTTC. Translating it yields CASSLWRGSYNEQFF.